The 5 T cell receptor beta chains below come from one sample, sequenced in a study of T cell responses to AZD1222 COVID-19 vaccine (dated by TCRdb to the early 2020s). To prepare the library, the immunoSEQ multiplex PCR assay was applied. As stored in TCRdb, this immuneACCESS dataset retains in-frame rearrangements with V and J assigned. A fraction of the clones does not appear; measured against another copy, unresolved V genes explain less than half of the discrepancy, and the remainder lacks a known reason. Recorded for this sample are about 75,000 clones; around 88% of them occurred a single time. The ten most abundant clones make up 9% to 10% of the sample. In light of the paper, this sample's time point label describes: about 28 days (+/-7) after the second vaccine dose. This specimen's treatment or condition label, interpreted: meningococcal conjugate vaccine given as trial control. Sequences were derived from peripheral blood, sampled 28 days after the second dose of the MenACWY control vaccine. The origin of the receptors is an adult who received the MenACWY meningococcal vaccine as a control.

The chain carries TRBV5-1 and TRBJ2-3; 9 bases agree with TRBD2. The CDR3 is 21 amino acids. V was pared by 0 bases and J by 0 bases, with 17 bases of the junction left unmatched. Germline CDR1 SGHRS, CDR2 YFSETQ. The CDR3 DNA follows: TGCGCCAGCAGCTTGGAAGGCCGGGGTAGCGGGGGAACTTCAAGCACAGATACGCAGTATTTT. Its protein is CASSLEGRGSGGTSSTDTQYF.

This chain links TRBV27 with TRBJ1-2; possibly TRBD1 for D (6 bases). The germline V gene encodes CDR1 MNHEY and CDR2 SMNVEV (reference sequence). The V gene lost 4 bases and the J gene lost 4 bases, with 13 bases spanning the gap. This CDR3 spans 14 amino acids. The CDR3 region is CASSSGGGRYGYTF. In nucleotides, the CDR3 is TGTGCCAGCAGTTCCGGTGGGGGCCGCTATGGCTACACCTTC.

J is TRBJ1-1 and V is TRBV6-2 or TRBV6-3, with D tentatively TRBD1 (5 bases). The V end lost 6 bases, the J end lost 3 bases, and 11 bases lay between the germline ends. Germline V CDR1 and CDR2: MNHEY, SVGEGT. The CDR3 covers 13 residues. CDR3 residues: CASSDGGYTEAFF. CDR3 sequence (DNA): TGTGCCAGCAGCGACGGGGGGTACACTGAAGCTTTCTTT.

The V and J genes are TRBV6-5 and TRBJ2-5; D gene uncertain. Deletions cut 4 bases from V and 3 bases from J, with 9 bases between. This CDR3 has 13 amino acids. CDR1 and CDR2 (germline): MNHEY, SVGAGI. The CDR3 region is CASSSKGEETQYF. The CDR3 DNA reads TGTGCCAGCAGTTCAAAGGGTGAAGAGACCCAGTACTTC.

This clone was seen only once. The chain recombines TRBV18 with TRBJ2-7; 8 bases are a match to TRBD1. This CDR3 comprises 15 residues. CDR1 is KGHSH and CDR2 is LQKENI in the germline V gene. Germline trimming cut 2 bases from V and 7 bases from J; bases unmatched to any gene: 10. The CDR3 is CASSPSRQGPGEQYF. Here the CDR3 DNA reads TGTGCCAGCTCACCATCCCGACAGGGGCCAGGGGAGCAGTACTTC.